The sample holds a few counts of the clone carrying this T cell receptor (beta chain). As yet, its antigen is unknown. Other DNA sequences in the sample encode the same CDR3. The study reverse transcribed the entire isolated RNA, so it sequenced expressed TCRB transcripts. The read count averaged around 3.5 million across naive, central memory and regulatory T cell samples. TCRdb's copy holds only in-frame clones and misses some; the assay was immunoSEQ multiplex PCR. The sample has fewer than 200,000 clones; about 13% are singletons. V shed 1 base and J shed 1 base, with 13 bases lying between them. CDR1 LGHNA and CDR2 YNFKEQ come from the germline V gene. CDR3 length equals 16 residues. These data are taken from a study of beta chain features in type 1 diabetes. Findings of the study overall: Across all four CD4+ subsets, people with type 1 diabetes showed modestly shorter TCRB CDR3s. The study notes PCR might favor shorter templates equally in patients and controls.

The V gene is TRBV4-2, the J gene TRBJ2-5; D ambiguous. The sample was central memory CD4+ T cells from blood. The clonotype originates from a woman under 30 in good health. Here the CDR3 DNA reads TGTGCCAGCAGCCAAGTCTCCAGCGAAGGCCAAGAGACCCAGTACTTC. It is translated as CASSQVSSEGQETQYF.